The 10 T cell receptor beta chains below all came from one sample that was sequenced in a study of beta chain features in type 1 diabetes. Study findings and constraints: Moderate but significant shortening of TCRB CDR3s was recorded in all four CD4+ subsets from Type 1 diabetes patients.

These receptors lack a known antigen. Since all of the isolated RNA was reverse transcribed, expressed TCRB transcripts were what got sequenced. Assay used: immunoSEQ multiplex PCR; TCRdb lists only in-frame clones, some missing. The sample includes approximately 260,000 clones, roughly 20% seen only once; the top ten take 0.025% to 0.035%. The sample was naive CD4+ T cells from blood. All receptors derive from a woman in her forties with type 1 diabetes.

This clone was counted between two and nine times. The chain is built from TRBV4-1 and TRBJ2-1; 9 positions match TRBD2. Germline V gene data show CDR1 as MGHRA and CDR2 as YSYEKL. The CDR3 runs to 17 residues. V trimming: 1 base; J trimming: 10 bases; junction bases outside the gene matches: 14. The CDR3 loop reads CASSQVTGTSLGMEQFF. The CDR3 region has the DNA TGCGCCAGCAGCCAAGTCACCGGGACTAGCTTGGGAATGGAGCAGTTCTTC.

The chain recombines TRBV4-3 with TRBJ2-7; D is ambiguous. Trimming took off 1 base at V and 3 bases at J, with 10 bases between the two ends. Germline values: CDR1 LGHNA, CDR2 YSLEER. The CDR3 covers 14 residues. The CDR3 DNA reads TGCGCCAGCAGCCAAGTGGGTGGCGGCTACGAGCAGTACTTC. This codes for CASSQVGGGYEQYF.

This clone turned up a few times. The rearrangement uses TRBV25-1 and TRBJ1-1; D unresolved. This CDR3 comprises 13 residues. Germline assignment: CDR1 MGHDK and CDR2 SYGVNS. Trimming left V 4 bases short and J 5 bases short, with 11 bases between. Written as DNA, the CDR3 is TGTGCCAGCAGTGTGGGAGGTAGGACTGAAGCTTTCTTT. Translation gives CASSVGGRTEAFF.

In DNA form, the CDR3 reads TGTGCCAGCACCCGTGATAGCGGGGGGCGCCAGACCCAGTACTTC. Translation: CASTRDSGGRQTQYF. The chain couples TRBV7-2 to TRBJ2-5, with 10 bases fitting TRBD2. V dropped 7 bases and J dropped 6; count of bases not matched to a gene: 11. This CDR3 has 15 residues. Germline V gene data show CDR1 as SGHTA and CDR2 as FQGNSA.

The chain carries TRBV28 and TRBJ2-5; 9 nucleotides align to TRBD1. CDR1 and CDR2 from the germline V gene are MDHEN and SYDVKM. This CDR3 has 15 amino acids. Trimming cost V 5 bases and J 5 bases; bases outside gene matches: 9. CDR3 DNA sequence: TGTGCCAGCAGTCTCTGGACAGGGGAGCGGGAGACCCAGTACTTC. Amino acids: CASSLWTGERETQYF.

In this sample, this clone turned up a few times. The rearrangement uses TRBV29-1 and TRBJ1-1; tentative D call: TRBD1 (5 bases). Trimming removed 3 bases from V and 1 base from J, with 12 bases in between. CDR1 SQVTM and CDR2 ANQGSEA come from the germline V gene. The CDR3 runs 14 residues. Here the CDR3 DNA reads TGCAGCGTTGAGCGGGGGATTACGAACACTGAAGCTTTCTTT. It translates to CSVERGITNTEAFF.

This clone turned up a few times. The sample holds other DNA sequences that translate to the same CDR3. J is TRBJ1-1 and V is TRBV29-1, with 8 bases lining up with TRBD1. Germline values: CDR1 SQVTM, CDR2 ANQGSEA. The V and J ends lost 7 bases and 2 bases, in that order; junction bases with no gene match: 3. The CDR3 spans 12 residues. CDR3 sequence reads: CSADRGNTEAFF. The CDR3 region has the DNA TGCAGCGCAGACAGGGGTAACACTGAAGCTTTCTTT.

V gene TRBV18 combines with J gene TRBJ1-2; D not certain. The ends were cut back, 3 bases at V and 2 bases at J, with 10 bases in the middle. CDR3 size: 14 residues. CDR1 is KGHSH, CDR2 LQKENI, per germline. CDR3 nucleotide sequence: TGTGCCAGCTCACCCGGGAGAGTCAACTATGGCTACACCTTC. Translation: CASSPGRVNYGYTF. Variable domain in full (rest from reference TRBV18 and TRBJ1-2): NAGVMQNPRHLVRRRGQEARLRCSPMKGHSHVYWYRQLPEEGLKFMVYLQKENIIDESGMPKERFSAEFPKEGPSILRIQQVVRGDSAAYFCASSPGRVNYGYTFGSGTRLTVV.

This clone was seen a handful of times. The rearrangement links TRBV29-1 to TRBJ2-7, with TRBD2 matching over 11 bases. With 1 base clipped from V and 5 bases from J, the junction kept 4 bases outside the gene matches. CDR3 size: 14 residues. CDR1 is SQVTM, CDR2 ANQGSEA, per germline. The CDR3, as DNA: TGCAGCGTTGAAGTAGCGGGGGGGCCCCACGAGCAGTACTTC. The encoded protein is CSVEVAGGPHEQYF.

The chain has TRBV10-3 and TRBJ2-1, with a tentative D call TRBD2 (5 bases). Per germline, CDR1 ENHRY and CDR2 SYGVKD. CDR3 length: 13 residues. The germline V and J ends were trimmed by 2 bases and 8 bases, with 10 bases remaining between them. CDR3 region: CAISEPTDYEQFF. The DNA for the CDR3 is TGTGCCATCAGTGAGCCTACGGACTATGAGCAGTTCTTC.